Presented here are 26 T cell receptor beta chains from one specimen sequenced in a study of T cell responses to AZD1222 COVID-19 vaccine. The method was immunoSEQ multiplex PCR; TCRdb's version includes in-frame clones alone and lacks a portion of them. The table records about 110,000 clones, 70% to 90% of them present only once. Sequencing was performed on peripheral blood, taken on day 0 of AZD1222 vaccination. These receptors were taken from an adult in good health.

The rearrangement uses TRBV5-1 and TRBJ1-2; TRBD1 matches 7 bases. CDR3 length equals 15 residues. Germline-derived CDR1 and CDR2 are SGHRS and YFSETQ. With V trimmed by 3 bases and J by 2 bases, 7 bases remained unmatched. CDR3 in amino acids: CASSYGDSPNYGYTF. The CDR3 nucleotides read TGCGCCAGCAGCTACGGGGACAGTCCCAACTATGGCTACACCTTC.

V is TRBV2 and J is TRBJ2-5; tentatively, D is TRBD1 (5 bases). Germline assignment: CDR1 SNHLY and CDR2 FYNNEI. Trimming took off 7 bases at V and 3 bases at J, with 9 bases between the two ends. CDR3 size: 12 residues. The CDR3 region has the DNA TGTGCCAGCACGACAGATGAAGAGACCCAGTACTTC. Translated, it gives CASTTDEETQYF.

In its sample, this clone was seen a few times. The genes are TRBV2 and TRBJ2-2; 7 nucleotides agree with TRBD2. The germline V gene encodes CDR1 SNHLY and CDR2 FYNNEI. The CDR3 extends over 15 amino acids. Trimming took 6 bases from V and 4 from J; bases not matched to a gene: 8. The CDR3: CASRRLAIGTGELFF. The CDR3 coding sequence is TGTGCCAGCAGGAGACTAGCAATCGGCACCGGGGAGCTGTTTTTT.

The chain joins TRBV7-2 to TRBJ1-5, with TRBD1 matching 7 bases. Trimming at V came to 3 bases and at J to 0 bases, leaving 5 bases not matched to a gene. The CDR3 covers 16 residues. Germline V gene data show CDR1 as SGHTA and CDR2 as FQGNSA. The CDR3 nucleotides read TGTGCCAGCAGCTTTTTCGGGACAGATAGCAATCAGCCCCAGCATTTT. Residues: CASSFFGTDSNQPQHF. The variable domain in full, completed from reference TRBV7-2 and TRBJ1-5, reads GAGVSQSPSNKVTEKGKDVELRCDPISGHTALYWYRQSLGQGLEFLIYFQGNSAPDKSGLPSDRFSAERTGGSVSTLTIQRTQQEDSAVYLCASSFFGTDSNQPQHFGDGTRLSIL.

This clone was seen just once. This chain uses TRBV6-4 with TRBJ2-3; 7 bases map to TRBD2. V shed 5 bases, J shed 4 bases, and the junction held 15 bases outside the gene matches. The germline V gene has CDR1 MRHNA and CDR2 SNTAGT. The CDR3 is made up of 17 amino acids. DNA for the CDR3: TGTGCCAGCAGTTCATCTAGCGGATCCAGAGGCTCAGATACGCAGTATTTT. Translating gives CASSSSSGSRGSDTQYF.

The gene calls are TRBV15 and TRBJ1-1, with 9 bases identical to TRBD1. Germline V CDR1 and CDR2: LNHNV, YYDKDF (reference sequence). The CDR3 consists of 14 residues. V lost 1 base and J lost 6; bases outside the gene matches: 3. In DNA, the CDR3 is TGTGCCACCAGCAGAGTGGACAGGGGCGCTGAAGCTTTCTTT. This codes for CATSRVDRGAEAFF. The whole variable domain, filled in from reference TRBV15 and TRBJ1-1, reads DAMVIQNPRYQVTQFGKPVTLSCSQTLNHNVMYWYQQKSSQAPKLLFHYYDKDFNNEADTPDNFQSRRPNTSFCFLDIRSPGLGDTAMYLCATSRVDRGAEAFFGQGTRLTVV.

The J gene is TRBJ2-3, the V gene TRBV5-1; perhaps TRBD2 as D (7 bases). Trimming cost V 3 bases and J 2 bases, with 10 bases left between them. This CDR3 spans 14 amino acids. Germline V gene sequence: CDR1 SGHRS, CDR2 YFSETQ. The CDR3, as DNA: TGCGCCAGCAGCTCCGGGGGGCACACAGATACGCAGTATTTT. This gives the protein CASSSGGHTDTQYF.

This clone came up a few times. The chain recombines TRBV19 with TRBJ2-2; 8 bases align to TRBD1. The germline gives CDR1 LNHDA, CDR2 SQIVND (reference sequence). The trim removed 7 bases at V and 6 bases at J, leaving 10 bases unmatched. The CDR3 covers 15 residues. The CDR3 bases are TGTGCCAGTAAAAGGGCAGGGGGCATGTCCGGGGAGCTGTTTTTT. This translates into CASKRAGGMSGELFF.

The chain has TRBV7-9 and TRBJ1-1, with D tentatively TRBD1 (5 bases). The CDR3 is 12 amino acids. The germline gives CDR1 SEHNR, CDR2 FQNEAQ (reference sequence). The V end lost 5 bases, the J end lost 7 bases, and 11 bases lay between the germline ends. Written as DNA, the CDR3 is TGTGCCAGCAGCCAAGGGGAGATTGAAGCTTTCTTT. Its translation is CASSQGEIEAFF.

V is TRBV29-1 and J is TRBJ2-2; 8 positions match TRBD2. The CDR3 extends over 16 amino acids. Germline CDR1 SQVTM, CDR2 ANQGSEA. V lost 0 bases and J lost 4; bases outside the gene matches: 7. Here the CDR3 DNA reads TGCAGCGTTGAAGAGTGGCGGGGGGCGGTCACCGGGGAGCTGTTTTTT. It translates to CSVEEWRGAVTGELFF.

V usage is TRBV7-8 and J usage is TRBJ2-5; possible D gene TRBD2, 5 bases. This CDR3 spans 16 amino acids. V dropped 2 bases and J dropped 4 bases, with 17 bases sitting between them. Germline-derived CDR1 and CDR2 are SGHVS and FQNEAQ. CDR3 nucleotides: TGTGCCAGCAGCTTAAGTCGGGGAGATAGAGGAGAGACCCAGTACTTC. This encodes CASSLSRGDRGETQYF. The entire variable domain, with the rest obtained from reference TRBV7-8 and TRBJ2-5, is as follows: GAGVSQSPRYKVAKRGQDVALRCDPISGHVSLFWYQQALGQGPEFLTYFQNEAQLDKSGLPSDRFFAERPEGSVSTLKIQRTQQEDSAVYLCASSLSRGDRGETQYFGPGTRLLVL.

The chain is built from TRBV7-8 and TRBJ1-1, with 8 bases that match TRBD1. CDR3 length equals 13 residues. V was clipped by 8 bases and J by 6 bases; unmatched bases: 8. The germline CDR1 and CDR2 sequences are SGHVS and FQNEAQ. The CDR3 nucleotides are TGTGCCAGCGGGACCGACAGGGGCTCTGAAGCTTTCTTT. Amino acids: CASGTDRGSEAFF.

The chain recombines TRBV4-1 with TRBJ2-3; TRBD2 might be the D (6 bases). Germline V gene sequence: CDR1 MGHRA, CDR2 YSYEKL. Trimming left V 2 bases short and J 1 base short, with 10 bases between. This CDR3 spans 15 amino acids. DNA for the CDR3: TGCGCCAGCAGCCAACCGGGACTGGGCACAGATACGCAGTATTTT. Translation: CASSQPGLGTDTQYF.

The table lists this clone with a few counts. The J gene is TRBJ2-7, the V gene TRBV20-1; D unclear. The V and J ends lost 3 bases and 3 bases respectively, with 12 bases between them. The CDR3 consists of 13 residues. Germline V lookup: CDR1 DFQATT, CDR2 SNEGSKA (reference sequence). The CDR3 DNA reads as TGCAGTGCTAGTCCGCCGTCCTTCTACGAGCAGTACTTC. Amino acids: CSASPPSFYEQYF.

The chain uses TRBV10-3 and TRBJ2-7, with a tentative D call TRBD1 (5 bases). Between the trimmed V and J ends, which lost 0 bases and 5 bases, there was a span of 11 bases. The CDR3 is 14 amino acids. The germline V gene encodes CDR1 ENHRY and CDR2 SYGVKD. The CDR3 is CAISESQGMDEQYF. In DNA form, the CDR3 reads TGTGCCATCAGTGAGTCTCAGGGCATGGACGAGCAGTACTTC.

The chain employs TRBV28 and TRBJ1-5; 8 bases map to TRBD1. The CDR3 spans 15 residues. Germline values: CDR1 MDHEN, CDR2 SYDVKM. V shed 3 bases, J shed 5 bases, and the junction held 6 bases outside the gene matches. The CDR3 region has the DNA TGTGCCAGCAGTTTCGCGCAGGGGGCCGATCAGCCCCAGCATTTT. Translated: CASSFAQGADQPQHF.

The chain couples TRBV2 to TRBJ1-4; 9 positions agree with TRBD1. Germline CDR1 reads SNHLY; CDR2 reads FYNNEI. V shed 6 bases and J 6 bases; nucleotides not matched to a gene: 5. The CDR3 extends over 14 amino acids. The CDR3 nucleotides read TGTGCCAGCAGGTCACAGGGGGCGCATGAAAAACTGTTTTTT. This translates into CASRSQGAHEKLFF.

The chain carries TRBV28 and TRBJ1-6; maybe TRBD1 (5 bases). CDR3 length equals 14 residues. V was pared by 3 bases and J by 8 bases, with 11 bases between. CDR1 and CDR2 from the germline V gene are MDHEN and SYDVKM. The CDR3 sequence is CASSLGGIDSPLHF. The CDR3 DNA reads as TGTGCCAGCAGTTTGGGGGGGATCGATTCACCCCTCCACTTT.

The V and J genes are TRBV3-1 (or the pseudogene TRBV3-2) and TRBJ2-7; D is uncertain. This CDR3 spans 13 amino acids. The V and J ends lost 3 bases and 0 bases respectively, with 6 bases between them. Germline CDR1 LGHDT, CDR2 YNNKEL (reference sequence). In DNA form, the CDR3 reads TGTGCCAGCAGCCAGGGAACCTCCTACGAGCAGTACTTC. This gives the protein CASSQGTSYEQYF.

The rearrangement links TRBV7-9 to TRBJ1-2; the D is unclear. CDR3 length equals 13 residues. Trimming removed 3 bases from V and 5 bases from J, with 10 bases in between. Per germline, CDR1 SEHNR and CDR2 FQNEAQ (reference sequence). CDR3 residues: CASSFGAEYGYTF. In DNA, the CDR3 is TGTGCCAGCAGCTTCGGAGCGGAGTATGGCTACACCTTC.

The chain carries TRBV6-5 and TRBJ2-1; 7 positions agree with TRBD1. This CDR3 region has 14 residues. V was clipped by 8 bases and J by 9 bases; unmatched bases: 13. Looked up from germline, CDR1 is MNHEY and CDR2 is SVGAGI. The CDR3 protein is CASHNGRGWGEQFF. CDR3 in DNA: TGTGCCAGCCATAACGGCAGGGGGTGGGGTGAGCAGTTCTTC.

The chain joins TRBV7-3 to TRBJ2-2; D assignment may be TRBD1 or TRBD2 (5 bases each). This CDR3 spans 17 amino acids. Germline V lookup: CDR1 SGHTA, CDR2 FQGTGA. CDR3 in DNA: TGTGCTACAGCGGAGAACCCCAGGGCTTCGAACACCGGGGAGCTGTTTTTT. It yields the protein CATAENPRASNTGELFF.

The chain links TRBV10-1 to TRBJ1-2; perhaps TRBD1 as D (5 bases). CDR3 length equals 14 residues. V was clipped by 8 bases and J by 8 bases, with 21 bases between them. Germline CDR1 reads WNHNN; CDR2 reads SYGVQD (reference sequence). CDR3 nucleotides: TGCGCCAGCCTCTTAGGCAGGGAGCATGAAGGCTACACCTTC. Residues: CASLLGREHEGYTF.

J is TRBJ2-7 and V is TRBV18; TRBD2 matches 10 bases. CDR1 KGHSH and CDR2 LQKENI come from the germline V gene. This CDR3 has 15 residues. After removal of 3 bases from V and 0 bases from J, the junction contained 2 bases not matched to a gene. Here the CDR3 reads CASSPSGGASYEQYF. The CDR3 DNA follows: TGTGCCAGCTCACCCAGCGGGGGGGCCTCCTACGAGCAGTACTTC.

This clone was recorded once. This CDR3 is CASSWTGDGYTF. The CDR3 DNA is TGTGCCAGCAGTTGGACAGGGGATGGCTACACCTTC. The V gene is TRBV6-2 or TRBV6-3, the J gene TRBJ1-2, with 9 positions matching TRBD1. This CDR3 has 12 amino acids. Trimming took 4 bases from V and 6 from J; bases not matched to a gene: 0. The germline V gene has CDR1 MNHEY and CDR2 SVGEGT.

This sequence joins TRBV15 and TRBJ1-4; possible D gene TRBD1, 5 bases. Germline V gene data show CDR1 as LNHNV and CDR2 as YYDKDF (reference sequence). V lost 3 bases, J lost 0 bases, and 11 bases lay in between. CDR3 length: 16 amino acids. The CDR3 region has the DNA TGTGCCACCAGCAGGCACAGGAGTTCAACTAATGAAAAACTGTTTTTT. Translated, it gives CATSRHRSSTNEKLFF.